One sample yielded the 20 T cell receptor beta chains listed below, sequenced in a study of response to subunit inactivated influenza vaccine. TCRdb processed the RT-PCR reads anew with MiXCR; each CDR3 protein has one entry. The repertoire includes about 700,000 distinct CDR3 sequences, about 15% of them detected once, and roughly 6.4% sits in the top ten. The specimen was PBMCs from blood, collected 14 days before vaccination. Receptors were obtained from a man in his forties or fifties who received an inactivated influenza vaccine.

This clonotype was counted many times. CDR3 in DNA: TGTGCCAGCCAACAGAGTAGCAATCAGCCCCAGCATTTT. Its translation is CASQQSSNQPQHF. The rearrangement joins TRBV6-2 or TRBV6-3 to TRBJ1-5; D gene ambiguous. Germline CDR1 MNHEY, CDR2 SVGEGT. V shed 8 bases and J shed 0 bases, with 8 bases lying between them. The CDR3 is made up of 13 amino acids.

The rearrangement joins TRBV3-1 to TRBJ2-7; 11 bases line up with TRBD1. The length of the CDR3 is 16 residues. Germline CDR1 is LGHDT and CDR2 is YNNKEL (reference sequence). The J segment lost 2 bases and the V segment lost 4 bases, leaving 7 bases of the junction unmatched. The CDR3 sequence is CASSPWSGQGAYEQYF. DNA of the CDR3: TGTGCCAGCAGCCCTTGGTCGGGACAGGGGGCCTACGAGCAGTACTTC.

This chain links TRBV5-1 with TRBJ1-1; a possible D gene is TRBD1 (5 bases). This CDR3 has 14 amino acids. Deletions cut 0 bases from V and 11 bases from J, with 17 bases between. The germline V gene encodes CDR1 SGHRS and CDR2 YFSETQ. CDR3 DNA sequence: TGCGCCAGCAGCTTGGAAGTAGTCCGGGACGTCGCTTTCTTT. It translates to CASSLEVVRDVAFF.

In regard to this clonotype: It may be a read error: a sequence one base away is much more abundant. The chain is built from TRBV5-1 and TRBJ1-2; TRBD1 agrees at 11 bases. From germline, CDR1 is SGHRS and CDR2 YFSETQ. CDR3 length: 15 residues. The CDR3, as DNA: TGCGCCGGCAGCTCGGGGACAGGGGGTGTCTATGGCTACACCTTC. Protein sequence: CAGSSGTGGVYGYTF.

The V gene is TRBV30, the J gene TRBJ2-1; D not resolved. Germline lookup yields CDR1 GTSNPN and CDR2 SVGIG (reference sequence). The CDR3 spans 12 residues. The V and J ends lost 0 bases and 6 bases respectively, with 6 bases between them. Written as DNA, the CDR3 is TGTGCCTGGAGTGTACTCACCAATGAGCAGTTCTTC. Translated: CAWSVLTNEQFF.

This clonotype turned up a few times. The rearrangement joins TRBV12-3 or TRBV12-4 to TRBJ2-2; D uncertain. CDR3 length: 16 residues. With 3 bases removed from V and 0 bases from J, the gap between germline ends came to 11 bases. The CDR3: CASSFLGLSNTGELFF. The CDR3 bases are TGTGCCAGCAGTTTCTTGGGCCTCTCGAACACCGGGGAGCTGTTTTTT.

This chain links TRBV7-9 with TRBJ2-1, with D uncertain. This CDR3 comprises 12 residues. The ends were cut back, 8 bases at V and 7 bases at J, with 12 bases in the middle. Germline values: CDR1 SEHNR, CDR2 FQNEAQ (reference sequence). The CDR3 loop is CASQALLNEQFF. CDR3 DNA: TGTGCCAGCCAAGCCCTACTTAATGAGCAGTTCTTC.

CDR3 coding DNA: TGTGCCAGCAGCCAAGGTCAGCTGACAAGTGATGAGCAGTTCTTC. Translation: CASSQGQLTSDEQFF. The V gene is TRBV4-2, the J gene TRBJ2-1, with no clear D. The V end was cut by 1 base, the J end by 8 bases, with 15 bases between. The CDR3 spans 15 residues. CDR1 is LGHNA, CDR2 YNFKEQ, per germline.

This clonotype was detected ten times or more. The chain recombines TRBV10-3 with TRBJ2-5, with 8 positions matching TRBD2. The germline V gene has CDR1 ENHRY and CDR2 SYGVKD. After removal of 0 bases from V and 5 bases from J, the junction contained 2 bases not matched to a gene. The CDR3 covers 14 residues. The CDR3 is CAISESERGETQYF. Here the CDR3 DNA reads TGTGCCATCAGTGAGTCCGAGCGGGGGGAGACCCAGTACTTC.

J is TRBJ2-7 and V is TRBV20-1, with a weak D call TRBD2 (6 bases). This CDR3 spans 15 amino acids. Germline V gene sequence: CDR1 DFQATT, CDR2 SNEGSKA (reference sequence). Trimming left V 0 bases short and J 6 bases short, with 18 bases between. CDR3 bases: TGCAGTGCTAGAGATCCCCGGGAGCGAGCCATCGAGCAGTACTTC. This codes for CSARDPRERAIEQYF.

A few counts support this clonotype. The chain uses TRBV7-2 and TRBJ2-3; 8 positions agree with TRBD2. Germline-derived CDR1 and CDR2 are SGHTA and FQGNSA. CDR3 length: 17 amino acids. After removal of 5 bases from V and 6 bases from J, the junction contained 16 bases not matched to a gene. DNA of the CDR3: TGTGCCAGCAGCGCCCGGCCCGGCGGGGGGTTGATGGATACGCAGTATTTT. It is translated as CASSARPGGGLMDTQYF.

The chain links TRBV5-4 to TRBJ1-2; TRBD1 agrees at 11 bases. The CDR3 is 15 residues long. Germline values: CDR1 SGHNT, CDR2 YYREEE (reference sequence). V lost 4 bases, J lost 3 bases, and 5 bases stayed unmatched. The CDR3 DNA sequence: TGTGCCAGCAGCGAGGACAGGGGGCGCGACTATGGCTACACCTTC. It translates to CASSEDRGRDYGYTF.

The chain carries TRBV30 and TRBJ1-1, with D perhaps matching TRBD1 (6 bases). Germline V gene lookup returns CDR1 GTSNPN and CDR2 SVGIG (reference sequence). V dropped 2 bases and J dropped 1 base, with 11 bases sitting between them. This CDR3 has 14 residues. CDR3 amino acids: CAWSPGAGNTEAFF. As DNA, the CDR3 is TGTGCCTGGAGTCCGGGGGCGGGGAACACTGAAGCTTTCTTT.

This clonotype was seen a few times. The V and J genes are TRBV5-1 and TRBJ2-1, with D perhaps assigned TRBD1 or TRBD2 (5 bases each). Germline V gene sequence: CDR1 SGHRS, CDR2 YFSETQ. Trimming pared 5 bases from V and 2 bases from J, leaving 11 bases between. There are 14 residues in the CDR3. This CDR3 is CASSFEGTYNEQFF. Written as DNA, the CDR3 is TGCGCCAGCAGTTTTGAGGGGACCTACAATGAGCAGTTCTTC.

The CDR3 here is CSVWTSGTLFNYEQFF. The DNA for the CDR3 is TGCAGCGTTTGGACTAGCGGGACCCTATTTAATTATGAGCAGTTCTTC. V gene TRBV29-1 combines with J gene TRBJ2-1; 12 bases map to TRBD2. The CDR3 totals 16 residues. V shed 5 bases and J 8 bases; nucleotides not matched to a gene: 13. The germline V gene has CDR1 SQVTM and CDR2 ANQGSEA.

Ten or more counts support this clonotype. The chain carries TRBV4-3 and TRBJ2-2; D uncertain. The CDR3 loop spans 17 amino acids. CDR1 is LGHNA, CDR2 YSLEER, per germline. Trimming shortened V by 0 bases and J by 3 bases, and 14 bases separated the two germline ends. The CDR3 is CASSQESTLIYTGELFF. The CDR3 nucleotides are TGCGCCAGCAGCCAAGAGTCAACGCTAATTTACACCGGGGAGCTGTTTTTT.

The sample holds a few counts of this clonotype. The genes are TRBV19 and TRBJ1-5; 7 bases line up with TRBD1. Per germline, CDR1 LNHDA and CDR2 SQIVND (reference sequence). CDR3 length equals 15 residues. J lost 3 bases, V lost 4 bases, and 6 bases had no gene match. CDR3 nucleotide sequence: TGTGCCAGTAGTAGAGGACAGGCCGACAATCAGCCCCAGCATTTT. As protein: CASSRGQADNQPQHF.

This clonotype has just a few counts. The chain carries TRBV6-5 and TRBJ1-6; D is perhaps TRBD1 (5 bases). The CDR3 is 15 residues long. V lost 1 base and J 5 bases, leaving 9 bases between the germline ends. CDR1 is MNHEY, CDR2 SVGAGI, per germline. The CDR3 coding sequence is TGTGCCAGCAGTTACTGGGTAGGGGATAATTCACCCCTCCACTTT. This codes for CASSYWVGDNSPLHF.

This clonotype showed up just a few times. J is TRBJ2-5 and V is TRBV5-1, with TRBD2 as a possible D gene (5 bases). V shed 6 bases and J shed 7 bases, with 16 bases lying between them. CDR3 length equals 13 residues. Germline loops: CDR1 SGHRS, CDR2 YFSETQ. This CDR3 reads CASTMRRKGTQYF. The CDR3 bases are TGCGCCAGCACTATGCGGAGGAAGGGGACCCAGTACTTC.

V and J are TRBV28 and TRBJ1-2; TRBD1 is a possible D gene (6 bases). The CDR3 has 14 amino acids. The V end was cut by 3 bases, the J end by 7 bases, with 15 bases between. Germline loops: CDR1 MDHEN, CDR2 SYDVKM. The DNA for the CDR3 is TGTGCCAGCAGTTTGATACAGGGCAGTCGTGGCTACACCTTC. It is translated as CASSLIQGSRGYTF.